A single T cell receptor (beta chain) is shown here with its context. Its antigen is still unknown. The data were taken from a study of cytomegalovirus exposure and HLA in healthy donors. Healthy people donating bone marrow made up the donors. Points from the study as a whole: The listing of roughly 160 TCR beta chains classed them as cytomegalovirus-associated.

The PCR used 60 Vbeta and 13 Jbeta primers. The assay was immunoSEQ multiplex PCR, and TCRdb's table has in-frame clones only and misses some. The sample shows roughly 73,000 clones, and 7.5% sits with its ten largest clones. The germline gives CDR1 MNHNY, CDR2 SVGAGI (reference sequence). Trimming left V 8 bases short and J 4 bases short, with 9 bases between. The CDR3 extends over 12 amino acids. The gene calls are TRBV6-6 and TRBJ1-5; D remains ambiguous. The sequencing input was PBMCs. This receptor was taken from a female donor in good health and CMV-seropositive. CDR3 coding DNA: TGTGCCAGCGCTACGCTAAATCAGCCCCAGCATTTT. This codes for CASATLNQPQHF.